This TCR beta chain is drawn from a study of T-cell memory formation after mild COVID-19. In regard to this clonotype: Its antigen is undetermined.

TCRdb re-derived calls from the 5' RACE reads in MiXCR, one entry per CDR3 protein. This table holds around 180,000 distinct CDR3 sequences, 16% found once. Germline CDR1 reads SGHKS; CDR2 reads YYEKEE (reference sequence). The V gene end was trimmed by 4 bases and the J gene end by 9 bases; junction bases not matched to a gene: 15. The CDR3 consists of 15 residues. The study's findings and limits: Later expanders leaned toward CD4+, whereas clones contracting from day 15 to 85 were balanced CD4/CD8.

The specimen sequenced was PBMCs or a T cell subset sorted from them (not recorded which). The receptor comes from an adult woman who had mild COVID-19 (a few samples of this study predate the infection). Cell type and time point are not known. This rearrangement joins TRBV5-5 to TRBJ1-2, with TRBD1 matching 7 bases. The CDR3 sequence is CASSHTPRDSDRYTF. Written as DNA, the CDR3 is TGTGCCAGCAGCCACACCCCCCGGGACAGCGATCGCTACACCTTC.